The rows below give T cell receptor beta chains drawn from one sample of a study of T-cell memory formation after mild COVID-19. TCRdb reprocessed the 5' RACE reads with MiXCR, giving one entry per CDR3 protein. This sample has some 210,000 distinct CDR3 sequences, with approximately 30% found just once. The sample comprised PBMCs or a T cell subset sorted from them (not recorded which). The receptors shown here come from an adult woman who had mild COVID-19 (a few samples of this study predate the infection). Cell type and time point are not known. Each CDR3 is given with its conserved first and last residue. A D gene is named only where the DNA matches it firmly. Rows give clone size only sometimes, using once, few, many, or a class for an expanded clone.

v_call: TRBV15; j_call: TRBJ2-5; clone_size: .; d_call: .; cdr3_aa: CATSRGGLTARETQYF; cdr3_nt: TGTGCCACCAGCAGAGGTGGCCTTACTGCCCGTGAGACCCAGTACTTC
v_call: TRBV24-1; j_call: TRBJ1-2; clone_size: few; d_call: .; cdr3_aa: CATSDRDTYGYTF; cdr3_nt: TGTGCCACCAGTGACCGGGACACCTATGGCTACACCTTC
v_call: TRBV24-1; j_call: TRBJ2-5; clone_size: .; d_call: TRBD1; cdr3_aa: CATSDPRTGVQETQYF; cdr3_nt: TGTGCCACCAGTGATCCTCGGACAGGGGTCCAAGAGACCCAGTACTTC
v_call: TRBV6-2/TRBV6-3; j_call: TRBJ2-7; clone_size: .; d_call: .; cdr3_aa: CASSYLRTLLYEQYF; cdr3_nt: TGTGCCAGCAGCTATCTCCGGACCCTACTTTACGAGCAGTACTTC
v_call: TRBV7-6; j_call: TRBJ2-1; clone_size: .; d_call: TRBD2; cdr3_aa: CASSLWGGGYNEQFF; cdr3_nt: TGTGCCAGCAGCTTATGGGGGGGAGGTTACAATGAGCAGTTCTTC
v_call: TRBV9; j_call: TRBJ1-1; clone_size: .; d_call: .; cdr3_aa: CASSVRSLDTEAFF; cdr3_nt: TGTGCCAGCAGCGTAAGAAGTTTGGACACTGAAGCTTTCTTT
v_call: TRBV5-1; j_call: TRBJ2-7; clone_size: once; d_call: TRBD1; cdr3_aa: CASSLDQGATYEQYF; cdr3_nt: TGCGCCAGCAGCTTGGATCAGGGGGCAACCTACGAGCAGTACTTC
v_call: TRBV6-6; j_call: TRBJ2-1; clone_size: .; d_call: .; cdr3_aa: CASSFGTYNEQFF; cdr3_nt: TGTGCCAGCAGTTTCGGGACTTACAATGAGCAGTTCTTC
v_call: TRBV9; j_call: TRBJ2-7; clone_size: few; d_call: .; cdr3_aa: CASSNDGPYEQYF; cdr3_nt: TGTGCCAGCAGCAACGACGGCCCCTACGAGCAGTACTTC
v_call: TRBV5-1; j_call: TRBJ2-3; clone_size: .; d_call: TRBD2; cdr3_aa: CASSWTSGSLTDTQYF; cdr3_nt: TGCGCCAGCAGCTGGACTAGCGGTTCCCTCACAGATACGCAGTATTTT
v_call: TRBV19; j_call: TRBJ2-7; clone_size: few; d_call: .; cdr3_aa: CASSARERVYEQYF; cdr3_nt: TGTGCCAGTAGTGCCCGCGAGAGGGTCTACGAGCAGTACTTC
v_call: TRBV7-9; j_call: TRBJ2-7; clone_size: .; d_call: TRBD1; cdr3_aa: CASSSILSGQGAHEQYF; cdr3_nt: TGTGCCAGCAGCTCGATCCTTTCGGGACAGGGAGCCCACGAGCAGTACTTC
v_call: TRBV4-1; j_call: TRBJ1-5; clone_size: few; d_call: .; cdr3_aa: CASSRDDQGMGHQPQHF; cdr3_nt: TGCGCCAGCAGCCGAGACGACCAGGGGATGGGACATCAGCCCCAGCATTTT
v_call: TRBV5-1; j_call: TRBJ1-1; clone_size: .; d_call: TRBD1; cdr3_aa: CASTLRPGDSHTEAFF; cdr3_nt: TGCGCCAGCACCCTCAGACCCGGGGACAGTCACACTGAAGCTTTCTTT
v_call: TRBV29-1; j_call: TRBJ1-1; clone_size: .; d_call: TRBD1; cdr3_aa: CSVGQGGTEAFF; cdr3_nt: TGCAGCGTTGGACAGGGGGGCACTGAAGCTTTCTTT
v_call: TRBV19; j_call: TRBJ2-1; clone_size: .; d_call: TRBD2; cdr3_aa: CASRPWLAENNEQFF; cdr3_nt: TGTGCCAGTAGACCCTGGCTAGCGGAAAACAATGAGCAGTTCTTC
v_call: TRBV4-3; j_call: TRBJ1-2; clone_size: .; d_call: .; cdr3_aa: CASSQDGADDYGYTF; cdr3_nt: TGCGCCAGCAGCCAAGATGGGGCGGACGACTATGGCTACACCTTC
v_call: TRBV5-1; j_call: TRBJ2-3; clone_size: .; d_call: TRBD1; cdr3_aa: CASNPGTASTDTQYF; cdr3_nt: TGCGCCAGCAACCCCGGGACAGCAAGCACAGATACGCAGTATTTT
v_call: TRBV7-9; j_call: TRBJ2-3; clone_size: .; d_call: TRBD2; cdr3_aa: CASSLETGLAGADTQYF; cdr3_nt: TGTGCCAGCAGCTTAGAGACAGGACTAGCGGGAGCGGATACGCAGTATTTT
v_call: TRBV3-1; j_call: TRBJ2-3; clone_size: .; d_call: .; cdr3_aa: CASSQVYSGPDTQYF; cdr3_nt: TGTGCCAGCAGCCAAGTTTACAGTGGCCCAGATACGCAGTATTTT
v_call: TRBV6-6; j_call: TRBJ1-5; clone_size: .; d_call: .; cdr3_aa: CASSENRLRGQPQHF; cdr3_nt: TGTGCCAGCAGCGAGAACAGGCTCCGGGGTCAGCCACAGCATTTT
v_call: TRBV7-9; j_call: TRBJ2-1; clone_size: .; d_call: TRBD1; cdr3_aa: CASSPQGAAYNEQFF; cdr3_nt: TGTGCCAGCAGCCCACAGGGGGCCGCCTACAATGAGCAGTTCTTC
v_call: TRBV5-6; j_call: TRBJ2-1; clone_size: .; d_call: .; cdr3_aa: CASSTFVGDNNEQFF; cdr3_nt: TGTGCCAGCAGCACCTTCGTGGGGGATAACAATGAGCAGTTCTTC
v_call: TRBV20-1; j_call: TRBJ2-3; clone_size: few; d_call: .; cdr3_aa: CSAKEVRTDTQYF; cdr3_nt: TGCAGTGCTAAAGAAGTCCGCACAGATACGCAGTATTTT
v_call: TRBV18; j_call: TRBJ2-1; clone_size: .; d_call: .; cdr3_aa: CASSPPGGGEQFF; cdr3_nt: TGTGCCAGCTCACCACCGGGAGGGGGTGAGCAGTTCTTC
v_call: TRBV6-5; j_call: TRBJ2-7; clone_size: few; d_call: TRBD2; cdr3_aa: CASSYSKRGVYEQYF; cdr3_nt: TGTGCCAGCAGTTACTCGAAGCGGGGAGTCTACGAGCAGTACTTC
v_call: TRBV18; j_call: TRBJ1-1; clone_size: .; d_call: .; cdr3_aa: CASSPIAGRNTEAFF; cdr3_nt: TGTGCCAGCTCACCAATAGCCGGAAGGAACACTGAAGCTTTCTTT
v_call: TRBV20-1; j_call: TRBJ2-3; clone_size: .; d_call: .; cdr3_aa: CSARTAGLTDTQYF; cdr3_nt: TGCAGTGCTAGAACGGCAGGGCTCACAGATACGCAGTATTTT
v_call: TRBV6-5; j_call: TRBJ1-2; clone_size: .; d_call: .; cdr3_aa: CASSSYLGGKNYGYTF; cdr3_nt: TGTGCCAGCAGTTCCTACTTGGGCGGTAAAAACTATGGCTACACCTTC
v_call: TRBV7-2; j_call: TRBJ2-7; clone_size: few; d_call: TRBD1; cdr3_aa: CASSLGLGTGLSYEQYF; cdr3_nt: TGTGCCAGCAGCTTAGGGCTAGGGACAGGGCTCTCCTACGAGCAGTACTTC
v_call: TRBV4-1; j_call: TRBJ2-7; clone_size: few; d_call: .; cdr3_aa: CASSQDPQGPYEQYF; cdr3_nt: TGCGCCAGCAGCCAAGATCCCCAGGGACCCTACGAGCAGTACTTC
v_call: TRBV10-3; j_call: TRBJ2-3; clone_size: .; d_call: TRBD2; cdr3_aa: CAIRSGGATDTQYF; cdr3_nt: TGTGCCATCAGAAGCGGGGGGGCCACAGATACGCAGTATTTT
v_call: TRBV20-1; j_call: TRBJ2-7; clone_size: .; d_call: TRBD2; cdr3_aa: CSAPSGTSGRYPYEQYF; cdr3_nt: TGCAGTGCTCCTTCCGGGACTAGCGGGAGATACCCCTACGAGCAGTACTTC
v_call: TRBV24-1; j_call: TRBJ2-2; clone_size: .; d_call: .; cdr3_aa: CATSTLRSGELFF; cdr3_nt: TGTGCCACCAGTACCCTTAGGTCCGGGGAGCTGTTTTTT
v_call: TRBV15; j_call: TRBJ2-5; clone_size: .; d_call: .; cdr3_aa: CATSREPGRETQYF; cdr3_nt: TGTGCCACCAGCAGAGAGCCGGGTAGGGAGACCCAGTACTTC
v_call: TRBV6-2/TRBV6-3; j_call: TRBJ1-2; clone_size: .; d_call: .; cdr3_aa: CASGRTAYYGYTF; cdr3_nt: TGTGCCAGCGGCCGGACAGCCTACTATGGCTACACCTTC
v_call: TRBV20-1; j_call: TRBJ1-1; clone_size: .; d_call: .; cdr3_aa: CSAELGGPEAFF; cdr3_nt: TGCAGTGCTGAGTTGGGGGGGCCCGAAGCTTTCTTT
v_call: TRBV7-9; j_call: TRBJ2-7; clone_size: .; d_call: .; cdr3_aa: CASSKRGASYEQYF; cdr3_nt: TGTGCCAGCAGCAAGAGGGGGGCCTCCTACGAGCAGTACTTC
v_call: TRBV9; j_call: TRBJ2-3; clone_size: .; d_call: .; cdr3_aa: CASSQMVSHTDTQYF; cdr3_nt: TGTGCCAGCAGTCAAATGGTTTCACACACAGATACGCAGTATTTT
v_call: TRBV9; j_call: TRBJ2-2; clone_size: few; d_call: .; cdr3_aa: CASSVPGPRGWDTGELFF; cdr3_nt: TGTGCCAGCAGCGTGCCGGGCCCTCGGGGGTGGGACACCGGGGAGCTGTTTTTT
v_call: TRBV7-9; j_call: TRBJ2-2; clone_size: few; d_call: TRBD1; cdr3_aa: CASSARDRENTGELFF; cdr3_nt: TGTGCCAGCAGCGCTAGAGACAGGGAGAACACCGGGGAGCTGTTTTTT